This T cell receptor (beta chain) was recorded in a study of CD8+ T cells in alopecia areata. Study summary: Patients in the study were on tofacitinib for 6 to 18 months, then off it for 6 months. Study observations and caveats: Relative to normal scalp, lesional scalp, especially alopecia totalis/universalis, showed higher clonality. Tissue-resident alphabeta T cells belonging to normal skin likewise get sequenced within scalp specimens.

Following extraction, RNA underwent reverse transcription to cDNA, which served as the sequencing template. Profiling relied on immunoSEQ multiplex PCR, and the TCRdb table lists in-frame clones only, not all of them. The sample consists of 150,000 to 190,000 clones, approximately 53% of them appearing once. Germline values: CDR1 SEHNR, CDR2 FQNEAQ (reference sequence). The CDR3 sequence is 14 residues long. V lost 1 base and J lost 2, with 9 bases in between. Details on this clone: Its antigen is unidentified.

The chain couples TRBV7-9 to TRBJ2-7, with D perhaps matching TRBD1 or TRBD2 (6 bases each). Material: CD8+ T cells sorted from blood, obtained at week 0. This TCR was sampled from a human donor with alopecia areata. The CDR3: CASSLEGGPYEQYF. CDR3 nucleotide sequence: TGTGCCAGCAGCTTAGAGGGGGGCCCCTACGAGCAGTACTTC.